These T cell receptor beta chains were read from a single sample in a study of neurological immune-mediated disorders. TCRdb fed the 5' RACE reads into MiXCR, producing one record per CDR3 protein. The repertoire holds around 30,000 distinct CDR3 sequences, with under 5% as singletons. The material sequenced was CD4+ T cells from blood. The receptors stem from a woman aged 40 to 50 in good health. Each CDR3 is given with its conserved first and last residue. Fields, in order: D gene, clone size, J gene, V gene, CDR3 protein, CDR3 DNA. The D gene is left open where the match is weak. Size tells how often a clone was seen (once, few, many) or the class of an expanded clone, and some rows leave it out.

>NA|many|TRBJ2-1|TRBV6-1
CASSLEHPGEQFF
TGTGCCAGCAGCCTAGAGCATCCGGGTGAGCAGTTCTTC
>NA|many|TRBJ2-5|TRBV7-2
CASSFKPGQETQYF
TGTGCCAGCAGCTTTAAGCCGGGCCAAGAGACCCAGTACTTC
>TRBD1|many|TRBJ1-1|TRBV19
CASSKGQVVNTEAFF
TGTGCCAGTAGTAAGGGACAGGTCGTGAACACTGAAGCTTTCTTT
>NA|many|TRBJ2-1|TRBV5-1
CASSFGAGRDEQFF
TGCGCCAGCAGCTTTGGGGCCGGCCGGGATGAGCAGTTCTTC
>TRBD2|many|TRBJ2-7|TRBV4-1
CASSQETSGVYEQYF
TGCGCCAGCAGCCAAGAGACTAGCGGGGTCTACGAGCAGTACTTC
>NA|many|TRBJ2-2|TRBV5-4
CASSDRVRRGLTGELFF
TGTGCCAGCAGCGACCGCGTTAGGAGGGGGCTAACCGGGGAGCTGTTTTTT
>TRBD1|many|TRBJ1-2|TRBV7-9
CASTQAMTGMVNYGYTF
TGTGCCAGCACCCAAGCTATGACAGGGATGGTCAATTATGGCTACACCTTC
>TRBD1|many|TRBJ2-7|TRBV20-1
CSAESGDRAYEQYF
TGCAGTGCGGAAAGCGGGGACAGGGCCTACGAGCAGTACTTC
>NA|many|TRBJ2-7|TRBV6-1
CASSEDGGRVEQYF
TGTGCCAGCAGTGAAGACGGGGGGCGCGTCGAGCAGTACTTC
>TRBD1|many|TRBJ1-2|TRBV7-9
CASSLEIGTGGGYTF
TGTGCCAGCAGCTTAGAAATCGGGACAGGGGGTGGCTACACCTTC
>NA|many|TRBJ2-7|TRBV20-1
CSARDQVYSYEQYF
TGCAGTGCTAGAGATCAGGTTTACTCCTACGAGCAGTACTTC
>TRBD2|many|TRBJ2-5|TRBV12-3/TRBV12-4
CASTPGLAGEGETQYF
TGTGCCAGCACCCCGGGACTAGCGGGAGAGGGAGAGACCCAGTACTTC
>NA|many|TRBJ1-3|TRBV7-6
CASSLGGGGNTIYF
TGTGCCAGCAGCTTAGGGGGCGGTGGAAACACCATATATTTT
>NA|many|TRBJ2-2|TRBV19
CASSAGAGTGELFF
TGTGCCAGTAGTGCAGGGGCGGGCACCGGGGAGCTGTTTTTT
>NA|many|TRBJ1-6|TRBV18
CASSPKSLDSPLHF
TGTGCCAGCTCACCAAAGTCATTAGATTCACCCCTCCACTTT
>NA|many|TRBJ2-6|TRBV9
CASSTGTPGANVLTF
TGTGCCAGCAGCACCGGGACACCCGGGGCCAACGTCCTGACTTTC
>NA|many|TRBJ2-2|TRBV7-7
CASSLVSGGATGELFF
TGTGCTAGCAGCTTAGTGTCTGGGGGCGCCACCGGGGAGCTGTTTTTT
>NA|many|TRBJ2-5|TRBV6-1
CASSTYTVSETQYF
TGTGCCAGCAGTACGTACACAGTTTCGGAGACCCAGTACTTC
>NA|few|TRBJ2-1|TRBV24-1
CATSDPGTPRNEQFF
TGTGCCACCAGTGACCCCGGGACGCCACGGAATGAGCAGTTCTTC
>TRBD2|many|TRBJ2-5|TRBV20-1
CSAGALAGGPGSQYF
TGCAGTGCTGGGGCCCTAGCGGGGGGCCCAGGGAGCCAGTACTTC
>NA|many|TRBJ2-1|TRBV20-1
CSVRGLEQFF
TGCAGTGTCAGGGGTCTAGAGCAGTTCTTC
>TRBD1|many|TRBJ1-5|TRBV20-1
CSARGQGRQPQHF
TGCAGTGCTAGAGGACAGGGGCGTCAGCCCCAGCATTTT
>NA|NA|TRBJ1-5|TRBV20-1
CRALGGASQPQHF
TGCAGAGCCCTAGGGGGGGCGAGTCAGCCCCAGCATTTT
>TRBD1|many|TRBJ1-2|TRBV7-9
CASSSDSQGIYGYTF
TGTGCCAGCAGCTCCGACTCACAGGGGATCTATGGCTACACCTTC
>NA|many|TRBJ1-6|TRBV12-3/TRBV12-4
CASSFRGVRRGWNSPLHF
TGTGCCAGCAGTTTTAGGGGTGTGAGGCGGGGCTGGAATTCACCCCTCCACTTT
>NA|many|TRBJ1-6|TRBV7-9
CASSGNNSPLHF
TGTGCCAGCTCAGGCAATAATTCACCCCTCCACTTT
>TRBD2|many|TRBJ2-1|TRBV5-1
CASSLRLAGGGEQFF
TGCGCCAGCAGCTTGCGACTAGCGGGAGGGGGTGAGCAGTTCTTC
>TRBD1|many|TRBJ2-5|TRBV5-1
CASNLPTGAGETQYF
TGCGCCAGCAACTTACCAACAGGGGCGGGAGAGACCCAGTACTTC
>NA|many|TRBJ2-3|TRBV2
CASSISPKHTDTQYF
TGTGCCAGCAGCATCTCCCCTAAACACACAGATACGCAGTATTTT
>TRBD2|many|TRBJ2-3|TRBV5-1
CASSFSGGWANTQYF
TGCGCCAGCAGCTTTAGCGGGGGGTGGGCAAATACGCAGTATTTT
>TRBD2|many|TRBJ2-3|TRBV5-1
CASSPPSGGGTDTQYF
TGCGCCAGCAGCCCTCCTAGCGGAGGGGGCACAGATACGCAGTATTTT
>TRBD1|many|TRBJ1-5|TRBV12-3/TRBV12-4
CASSPSGGWQPQHF
TGTGCCAGCAGCCCCTCAGGGGGCTGGCAGCCCCAGCATTTT
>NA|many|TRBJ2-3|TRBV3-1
CASSQDYAGGTDTQYF
TGTGCCAGCAGCCAAGATTATGCAGGGGGCACAGATACGCAGTATTTT
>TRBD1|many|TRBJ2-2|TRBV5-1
CASSLQGTVNTGELFF
TGCGCCAGCAGCTTGCAGGGGACAGTAAACACCGGGGAGCTGTTTTTT
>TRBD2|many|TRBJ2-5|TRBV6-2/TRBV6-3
CASRSHPAGGQETQYF
TGTGCCAGCAGATCTCACCCGGCGGGGGGCCAAGAGACCCAGTACTTC
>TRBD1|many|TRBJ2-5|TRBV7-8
CASSQPGQSYRETQYF
TGTGCCAGCAGCCAACCGGGACAGTCTTACCGGGAGACCCAGTACTTC
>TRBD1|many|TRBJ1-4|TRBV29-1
CSVEGQGGKLFF
TGCAGCGTTGAGGGACAGGGGGGGAAACTGTTTTTT